This T cell receptor (beta chain) appears in the sequencing data of a study of intratumoral heterogeneity in liver cancer. Study results and caveats: Overall T cell clonality did not differ significantly between tumor regions in either sequenced patient.

Each tumour sample represents a distinct, spatially separated region of the hepatocellular carcinoma nodule. The CDR3 is 13 amino acids. V lost 7 bases, J lost 2 bases, and 5 bases stayed unmatched. Germline V gene lookup returns CDR1 SQVTM and CDR2 ANQGSEA. Measured with immunoSEQ multiplex PCR; TCRdb has only the in-frame clones, and not every one. The sample records around 6,400 clones, around 50% being singletons. With respect to this clone: Its antigen is still unknown.

The chain is built from TRBV29-1 and TRBJ1-1; 9 bases line up with TRBD1. The origin of this receptor is a man between 65 and 85 years old with hepatocellular carcinoma. The specimen was tumor tissue, collected before any cancer treatment. CDR3 bases: TGCAGCGCCCCGGGACAGGGAAACACTGAAGCTTTCTTT. It specifies CSAPGQGNTEAFF.